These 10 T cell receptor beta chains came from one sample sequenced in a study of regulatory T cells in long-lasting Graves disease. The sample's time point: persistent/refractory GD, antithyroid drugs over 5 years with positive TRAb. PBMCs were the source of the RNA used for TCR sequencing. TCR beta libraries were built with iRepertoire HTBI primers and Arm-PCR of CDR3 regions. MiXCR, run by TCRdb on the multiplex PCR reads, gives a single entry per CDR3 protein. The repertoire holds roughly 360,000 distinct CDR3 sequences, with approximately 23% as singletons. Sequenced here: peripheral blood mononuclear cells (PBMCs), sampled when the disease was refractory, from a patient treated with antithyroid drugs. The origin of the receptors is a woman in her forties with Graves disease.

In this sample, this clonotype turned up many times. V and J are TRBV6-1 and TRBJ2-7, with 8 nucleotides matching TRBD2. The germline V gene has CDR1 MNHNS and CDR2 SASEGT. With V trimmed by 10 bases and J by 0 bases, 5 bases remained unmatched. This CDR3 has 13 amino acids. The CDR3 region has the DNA TGTGCCACCGGACTAGCCGACTCCTACGAGCAGTACTTC. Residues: CATGLADSYEQYF.

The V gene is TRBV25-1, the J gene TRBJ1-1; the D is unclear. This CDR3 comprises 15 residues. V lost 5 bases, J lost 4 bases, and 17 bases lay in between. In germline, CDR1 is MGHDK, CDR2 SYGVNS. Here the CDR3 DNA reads TGTGCCAGCAGTCCCAGTCCTAGGTTGTCCACTGAAGCTTTCTTT. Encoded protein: CASSPSPRLSTEAFF.

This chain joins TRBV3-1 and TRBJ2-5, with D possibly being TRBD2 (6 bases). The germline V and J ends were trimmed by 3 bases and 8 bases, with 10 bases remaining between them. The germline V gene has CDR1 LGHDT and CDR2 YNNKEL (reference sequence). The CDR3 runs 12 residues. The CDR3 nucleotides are TGTGCCAGCAGCCACCCGGGGGTCACCCAGTACTTC. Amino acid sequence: CASSHPGVTQYF.

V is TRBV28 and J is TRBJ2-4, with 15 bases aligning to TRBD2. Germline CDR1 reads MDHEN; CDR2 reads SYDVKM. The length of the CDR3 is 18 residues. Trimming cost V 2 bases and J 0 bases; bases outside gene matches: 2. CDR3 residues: CASSLGLAGGLAKNIQYF. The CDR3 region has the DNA TGTGCCAGCAGTTTAGGACTAGCGGGAGGGTTAGCCAAAAACATTCAGTACTTC.

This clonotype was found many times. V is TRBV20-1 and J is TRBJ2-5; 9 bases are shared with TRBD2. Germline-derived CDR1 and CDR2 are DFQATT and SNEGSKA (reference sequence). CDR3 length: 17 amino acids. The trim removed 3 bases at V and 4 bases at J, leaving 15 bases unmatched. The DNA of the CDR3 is TGCAGTGCTAGTAGAAGGGAAATAGCGGGAGAACGAGAGACCCAGTACTTC. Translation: CSASRREIAGERETQYF.

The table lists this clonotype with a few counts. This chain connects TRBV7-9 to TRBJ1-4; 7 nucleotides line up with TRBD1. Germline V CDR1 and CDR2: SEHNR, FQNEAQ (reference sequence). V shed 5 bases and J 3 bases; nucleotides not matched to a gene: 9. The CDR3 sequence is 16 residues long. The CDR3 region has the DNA TGTGCCAGCAGCCGAATGTTACAGGGGCCTAATGAAAAACTGTTTTTT. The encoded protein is CASSRMLQGPNEKLFF.

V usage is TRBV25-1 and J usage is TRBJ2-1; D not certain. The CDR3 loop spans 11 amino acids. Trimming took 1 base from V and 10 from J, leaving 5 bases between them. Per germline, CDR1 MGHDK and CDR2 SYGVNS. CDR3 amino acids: CASSELAEQFF. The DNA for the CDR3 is TGTGCCAGCAGTGAATTGGCAGAGCAGTTCTTC.

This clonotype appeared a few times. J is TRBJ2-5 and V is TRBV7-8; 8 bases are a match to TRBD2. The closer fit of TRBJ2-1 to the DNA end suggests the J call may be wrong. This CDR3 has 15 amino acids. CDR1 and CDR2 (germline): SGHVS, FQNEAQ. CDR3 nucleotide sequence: TGTGCCAGCAGCTTGGGAGCGGGGGTGTTGAATGAGCAGTTCTTC. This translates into CASSLGAGVLNEQFF.

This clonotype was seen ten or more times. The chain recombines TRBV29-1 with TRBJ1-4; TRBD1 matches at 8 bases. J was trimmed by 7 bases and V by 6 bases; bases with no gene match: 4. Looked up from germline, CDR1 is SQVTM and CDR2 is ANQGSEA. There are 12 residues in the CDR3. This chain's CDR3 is CSVGQGGEKLFF. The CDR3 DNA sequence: TGCAGCGTCGGACAGGGAGGTGAAAAACTGTTTTTT.

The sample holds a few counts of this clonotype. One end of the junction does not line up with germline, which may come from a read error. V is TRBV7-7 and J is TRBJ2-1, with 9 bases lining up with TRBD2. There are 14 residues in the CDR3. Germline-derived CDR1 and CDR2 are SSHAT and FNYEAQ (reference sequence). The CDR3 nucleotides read TGTGCTAGCAGCCTTAGCGGGAGTTACAATGAGCAGTTCTTC. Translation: CASSLSGSYNEQFF.